The 24 T cell receptor beta chains below all came from one sample that was sequenced in a study of T cell responses to AZD1222 COVID-19 vaccine. Assay used: immunoSEQ multiplex PCR; TCRdb lists only in-frame clones, some missing. The sample yields about 75,000 clones, approximately 90% seen once. Sequences were derived from peripheral blood, sampled 28 days after the second dose of the MenACWY control vaccine. Receptors originate from an adult who received the MenACWY meningococcal vaccine as a control.

The V and J genes are TRBV2 and TRBJ1-4; 7 positions match TRBD1. CDR1 is SNHLY and CDR2 is FYNNEI in the germline V gene. With 7 bases clipped from V and 5 bases from J, the junction kept 10 bases outside the gene matches. The CDR3 has 15 residues. The CDR3 bases are TGTGCCAGCACCTTAAACAGGGGTAAAAATGAAAAACTGTTTTTT. Translating gives CASTLNRGKNEKLFF.

The chain uses TRBV30 and TRBJ1-5, with 9 bases that match TRBD1. J gave up 6 bases and V 3 bases, and 6 bases lay outside the gene matches. This CDR3 comprises 14 residues. Per the germline V gene, CDR1 is GTSNPN and CDR2 is SVGIG (reference sequence). The CDR3 region is CAWRTQGAGQPQHF. The CDR3 nucleotides are TGTGCCTGGAGAACACAGGGGGCAGGTCAGCCCCAGCATTTT.

The chain couples TRBV19 to TRBJ1-5; D is uncertain. CDR3 length: 14 residues. CDR1 is LNHDA, CDR2 SQIVND, per germline (reference sequence). With 6 bases removed from V and 2 bases from J, the gap between germline ends came to 11 bases. DNA of the CDR3: TGTGCCAGTAGGACGGTTGGTGGCAATCAGCCCCAGCATTTT. Translated, it gives CASRTVGGNQPQHF.

This clone was found once. This chain links TRBV7-6 with TRBJ2-3; 9 nucleotides line up with TRBD2. CDR3 size: 14 residues. Germline V gene data show CDR1 as SGHVS and CDR2 as FNYEAQ. V shed 5 bases and J 3 bases; nucleotides not matched to a gene: 3. In nucleotides, the CDR3 is TGTGCCAGCAGCCCTGGACTAGCGACAGATACGCAGTATTTT. It encodes CASSPGLATDTQYF. Complete variable domain (other parts from reference TRBV7-6 and TRBJ2-3): GAGVSQSPRYKVTKRGQDVALRCDPISGHVSLYWYRQALGQGPEFLTYFNYEAQQDKSGLPNDRFSAERPEGSISTLTIQRTEQRDSAMYRCASSPGLATDTQYFGPGTRLTVL.

V is TRBV4-1 and J is TRBJ2-1, with D possibly TRBD1 on 5 matching bases. Trimming cost V 4 bases and J 6 bases, with 7 bases left between them. The CDR3 length is 12 residues. Germline values: CDR1 MGHRA, CDR2 YSYEKL. CDR3 nucleotide sequence: TGCGCCAGCAGCCGTGACAGCAATGAGCAGTTCTTC. This gives the protein CASSRDSNEQFF.

The chain has TRBV20-1 and TRBJ2-2; D may be TRBD1 (6 bases). V was shortened by 3 bases and J by 4 bases, with 18 bases between the two germline ends. Germline V lookup: CDR1 DFQATT, CDR2 SNEGSKA (reference sequence). This CDR3 spans 16 amino acids. The CDR3 region is CSASRVGQRGTGELFF. CDR3 nucleotide sequence: TGCAGTGCTAGTAGGGTCGGACAGCGAGGCACCGGGGAGCTGTTTTTT.

This sequence joins TRBV2 and TRBJ1-1; 8 bases line up with TRBD1. This CDR3 is 16 amino acids long. Germline CDR1 is SNHLY and CDR2 is FYNNEI. V was pared by 2 bases and J by 0 bases, with 5 bases of the junction left unmatched. The CDR3 loop is CASSEPTDRVNTEAFF. The CDR3 coding sequence is TGTGCCAGCAGTGAACCTACGGACAGGGTGAACACTGAAGCTTTCTTT. Drawing the rest from reference TRBV2 and TRBJ1-1, the complete variable domain is EPEVTQTPSHQVTQMGQEVILRCVPISNHLYFYWYRQILGQKVEFLVSFYNNEISEKSEIFDDQFSVERPDGSNFTLKIRSTKLEDSAMYFCASSEPTDRVNTEAFFGQGTRLTVV.

This rearrangement joins TRBV6-5 to TRBJ1-2; the D gene is possibly TRBD1 (5 bases). Per the germline V gene, CDR1 is MNHEY and CDR2 is SVGAGI. CDR3 length equals 15 residues. Trimming cost V 0 bases and J 3 bases, with 11 bases left between them. The CDR3 protein is CASSYSKGIDYGYTF. CDR3 coding DNA: TGTGCCAGCAGTTACTCAAAGGGGATAGACTATGGCTACACCTTC.

The chain recombines TRBV10-2 with TRBJ1-5; the D is unclear. CDR3 length: 13 residues. The V gene lost 6 bases and the J gene lost 5 bases, with 11 bases spanning the gap. Per the germline V gene, CDR1 is WSHSY and CDR2 is SAAADI. Here the CDR3 DNA reads TGCGCCAGCAGGCTCGCAGGAGATCAGCCCCAGCATTTT. Translated, it gives CASRLAGDQPQHF.

V gene TRBV30 combines with J gene TRBJ1-1; D is unclear. The germline V gene encodes CDR1 GTSNPN and CDR2 SVGIG (reference sequence). CDR3 length equals 13 residues. For the CDR3, the DNA is TGTGCTTGTCCGGGGTTGGCGAACACTGAAGCTTTCTTT. Protein: CACPGLANTEAFF.

V and J are TRBV30 and TRBJ2-3, with D possibly TRBD2 on 6 matching bases. CDR1 is GTSNPN and CDR2 is SVGIG in the germline V gene (reference sequence). The CDR3 sequence is 16 residues long. V was pared by 4 bases and J by 0 bases, with 17 bases between. CDR3 bases: TGTGCCTGGACGAGGGGCGGGGCAACCAGCACAGATACGCAGTATTTT. It translates to CAWTRGGATSTDTQYF.

Of note for this clone: Other DNA sequences in this specimen translate into the identical CDR3. J is TRBJ2-1 and V is TRBV12-3 or TRBV12-4; maybe TRBD2 (6 bases). Trimming removed 2 bases at V and 4 bases at J, with 6 bases between. The CDR3 is made up of 13 amino acids. CDR3 DNA: TGTGCCAGCAGTTTAAGCGGGTACAATGAGCAGTTCTTC. Translation gives CASSLSGYNEQFF.

The genes are TRBV7-9 and TRBJ2-5; tentative D call: TRBD1 (6 bases). Trimming left V 2 bases short and J 3 bases short, with 7 bases between. The CDR3 covers 13 residues. In germline, CDR1 is SEHNR, CDR2 FQNEAQ (reference sequence). The CDR3 region has the DNA TGTGCCAGCAGCTTACAGGGGAAAGAGACCCAGTACTTC. It is translated as CASSLQGKETQYF.

The CDR3 nucleotides read TGTGCCTGGGGGACTAGCGGGGGTGGAAATACGCAGTATTTT. Amino acid sequence: CAWGTSGGGNTQYF. This sequence joins TRBV30 and TRBJ2-3; 14 bases agree with TRBD2. Per the germline V gene, CDR1 is GTSNPN and CDR2 is SVGIG (reference sequence). There are 14 residues in the CDR3. V lost 5 bases, J lost 7 bases, and 5 bases stayed unmatched.

This rearrangement joins TRBV7-8 to TRBJ1-1; 8 positions agree with TRBD1. Germline V lookup: CDR1 SGHVS, CDR2 FQNEAQ. The junction had 9 bases not matched to a gene; V was cut back by 5 bases and J by 1 base. The CDR3 spans 16 residues. CDR3 amino acids: CASSRRTGNGNTEAFF. CDR3 DNA: TGTGCCAGCAGCCGACGGACAGGGAATGGGAACACTGAAGCTTTCTTT.

The V and J genes are TRBV12-2 and TRBJ2-7. TRBV12-2 is a pseudogene. The CDR3 is 17 amino acids. For the CDR3, the DNA is TGTGCAAGTCGCTTAGCGGCTTTTAGATCGCGCGCCTACGAGCAGTACTTC. It yields the protein CASRLAAFRSRAYEQYF.

CDR3 coding DNA: TGTGCCAGCAGGGACGGGACAGGAGTTATGAACACTGAAGCTTTCTTT. This sequence encodes CASRDGTGVMNTEAFF. The chain links TRBV27 to TRBJ1-1; 8 nucleotides agree with TRBD1. With 6 bases clipped from V and 0 bases from J, the junction kept 9 bases outside the gene matches. The length of the CDR3 is 16 residues. Germline assignment: CDR1 MNHEY and CDR2 SMNVEV (reference sequence).

The chain joins TRBV5-5 to TRBJ1-1; D is perhaps TRBD1 (5 bases). V lost 0 bases, J lost 4 bases, and 13 bases lay in between. The length of the CDR3 is 15 residues. CDR1 SGHKS and CDR2 YYEKEE come from the germline V gene (reference sequence). The CDR3 DNA reads TGTGCCAGCAGCTTGGGGGGGTTTTCCGGCACTGAAGCTTTCTTT. This codes for CASSLGGFSGTEAFF.

There are a few counts of this clone. This chain uses TRBV7-2 with TRBJ2-1, with TRBD1 matching 10 bases. Trimming at V came to 5 bases and at J to 2 bases, leaving 6 bases not matched to a gene. The germline CDR1 and CDR2 sequences are SGHTA and FQGNSA. The CDR3 is made up of 16 amino acids. For the CDR3, the DNA is TGTGCCAGCAGCAGGGCTGGACAGGGGGCCTACAATGAGCAGTTCTTC. As protein: CASSRAGQGAYNEQFF.

The J gene is TRBJ2-7, the V gene TRBV18; D is unclear. This CDR3 has 15 amino acids. V dropped 6 bases and J dropped 1 base, with 16 bases sitting between them. CDR1 and CDR2 from the germline V gene are KGHSH and LQKENI. The CDR3 DNA reads TGTGCCAGCTCCTCTGTACAGCTACCATCCTACGAGCAGTACTTC. Amino acid sequence: CASSSVQLPSYEQYF.

In its sample, this clone was seen a few times. This chain links TRBV13 with TRBJ2-1; D may be TRBD2 (5 bases). With 5 bases removed from V and 7 bases from J, the gap between germline ends came to 15 bases. The CDR3 consists of 14 residues. Germline V gene data show CDR1 as PRHDT and CDR2 as FYEKMQ (reference sequence). In DNA, the CDR3 is TGTGCCAGCAGCACTCCTGTCAGGAGGAATGAGCAGTTCTTC. Amino acids: CASSTPVRRNEQFF.

The chain is built from TRBV12-3 or TRBV12-4 and TRBJ1-2; D remains unclear. V lost 11 bases to trimming and J lost 2 bases, with 15 bases between them. There are 13 residues in the CDR3. The CDR3 sequence is CAGVGSSNYGYTF. The CDR3 DNA reads TGTGCCGGGGTTGGGAGTTCGAACTATGGCTACACCTTC.

This sequence joins TRBV6-1 and TRBJ1-1, with TRBD1 identical over 8 bases. The CDR3 runs 14 residues. V was clipped by 1 base and J by 3 bases; unmatched bases: 1. Germline lookup yields CDR1 MNHNS and CDR2 SASEGT. The CDR3 DNA reads TGTGCCAGCAGTGAAGGGACAGGGTACACTGAAGCTTTCTTT. It specifies CASSEGTGYTEAFF.

The chain recombines TRBV10-3 with TRBJ2-7; 12 nucleotides match TRBD1. CDR1 is ENHRY and CDR2 is SYGVKD in the germline V gene. The CDR3 runs 14 residues. V lost 4 bases to trimming and J lost 5 bases; unmatched junction nucleotides: 3. In DNA form, the CDR3 reads TGTGCCATCAGTGGGGGACAGGGGGCCGACGAGCAGTACTTC. Translating gives CAISGGQGADEQYF.